One and the same sample provided the 4 T cell receptor beta chains below, sequenced in a study of CD8+ T cells in alopecia areata. In each case, RNA was isolated and then reverse transcribed into cDNA as the sequencing template. The table came from immunoSEQ multiplex PCR; TCRdb's copy has only in-frame clones and leaves some out. The sample consists of 75,000 to 100,000 clones, around two fifths of them appearing once. The material sequenced was CD4+ T cells sorted from blood. These receptors were taken from a human donor with alopecia areata.

V is TRBV7-2 and J is TRBJ1-2; possibly TRBD1 for D (5 bases). This CDR3 has 16 residues. Trimming stripped 5 bases from V and 3 bases from J, with 19 bases between. The germline gives CDR1 SGHTA, CDR2 FQGNSA. The CDR3 loop reads CASSPYPGRVDYGYTF. In DNA form, the CDR3 reads TGTGCCAGCAGCCCCTACCCCGGCAGGGTAGACTATGGCTACACCTTC.

The genes are TRBV29-1 and TRBJ2-3, with D maybe TRBD1 (5 bases). Germline V lookup: CDR1 SQVTM, CDR2 ANQGSEA. CDR3 length equals 13 residues. V was trimmed by 4 bases and J by 1 base, leaving 9 bases between them. For the CDR3, the DNA is TGCAGCGTTGGACAGTTAGGCACAGATACGCAGTATTTT. Translating gives CSVGQLGTDTQYF.

Only a few counts were recorded for this clone. The V gene is TRBV14, the J gene TRBJ2-2; D ambiguous. Germline values: CDR1 SGHDN, CDR2 FVKESK. Trimming left V 0 bases short and J 6 bases short, with 8 bases between. CDR3 length equals 14 residues. This chain's CDR3 is CASSQDLRAGELFF. Written as DNA, the CDR3 is TGTGCCAGCAGCCAAGATTTACGGGCCGGGGAGCTGTTTTTT.

The chain uses TRBV12-5 and TRBJ2-5; D might be TRBD2 (7 bases). Germline V gene lookup returns CDR1 LGHNT and CDR2 FRNRAP. CDR3 size: 16 residues. V dropped 7 bases and J dropped 2 bases, with 20 bases sitting between them. The CDR3 nucleotides read TGTGCTAGTGATCGAGGACAGCGGGACCTACAAGAGACCCAGTACTTC. Translation gives CASDRGQRDLQETQYF.